The sample holds a few counts of the clone carrying this T cell receptor beta chain. Its specificity is not known. In germline, CDR1 is LGHDT, CDR2 YNNKEL (reference sequence). The CDR3 consists of 14 residues. The ends lost 3 bases at V and 8 bases at J; junction bases unmatched: 5. This record belongs to a study of blood T cells in healthy people across ages. Whole-study findings and limits: Older age went with lower TCR beta diversity per million T cells, in a roughly linear way.

Together with a sample-barcoded 5' primer, a J-beta primer mix was included in a second PCR lasting 7 to 11 cycles. Every sample returned 2.5 million or more CDR3-containing paired-end reads. From the 5' RACE reads, TCRdb called clonotypes with MiXCR, one entry per CDR3 protein. Found here are about 1.6 million distinct CDR3 sequences, 30% to 40% of them singletons; the top ten hold 11%. This clonotype was sampled from a woman between 25 and 40 years old in good health. Sequencing input: blood. The rearrangement links TRBV3-1 to TRBJ2-1; the match to TRBD1 covers 9 bases. This chain's CDR3 is CASSHSDRGDEQFF. The DNA of the CDR3 is TGTGCCAGCAGCCACTCGGACAGGGGTGATGAGCAGTTCTTC.